This TCR beta chain stems from a study of lymphopenia after photon versus proton radiotherapy. General study findings and limits: Larger post-nadir TCR diversity loss correlated inversely with survival in deceased patients.

Here immunoSEQ multiplex PCR was the method, and the copy in TCRdb shows in-frame clones only, minus some. The sample carries around 150,000 clones, 70% to 90% recorded once. A note on this clone: Its antigen is unknown.

Germline-derived CDR1 and CDR2 are MNHNS and SASEGT. CDR3 length: 13 residues. The germline V and J ends were trimmed by 3 bases and 4 bases, with 7 bases remaining between them. Sequencing was performed on peripheral blood, taken from a patient treated with photon-based radiotherapy. The TCR originated in a man aged 50-59 years with gastric cancer. This rearrangement joins TRBV6-1 to TRBJ1-5; no reliable D call. This CDR3 is CASSEKVNQPQHF. The CDR3 nucleotides are TGTGCCAGCAGTGAGAAGGTGAATCAGCCCCAGCATTTT.